This passage covers 9 T cell receptor beta chains from one sample sequenced in a study of cytomegalovirus exposure and HLA in healthy donors. The PCR used 60 Vbeta and 13 Jbeta primers. Here immunoSEQ multiplex PCR was the method, and the copy in TCRdb shows in-frame clones only, minus some. The data hold some 130,000 clones, with 9.7% observed a single time. Sequenced sample: PBMCs. These receptors were taken from a middle-aged man in good health and CMV-seronegative.

This clone was counted a few times. The chain couples TRBV6-5 to TRBJ2-6, with 8 nucleotides matching TRBD1. Germline CDR1 and CDR2: MNHEY and SVGAGI. J lost 2 bases, V lost 0 bases, and 0 bases had no gene match. The CDR3 spans 16 residues. The CDR3 is CASSYSDRAGANVLTF. For the CDR3, the DNA is TGTGCCAGCAGTTACTCGGACAGGGCTGGGGCCAACGTCCTGACTTTC.

This clone was picked up a small number of times. The V and J genes are TRBV10-3 and TRBJ1-1, with TRBD1 identical over 10 bases. V was clipped by 7 bases and J by 6 bases; unmatched bases: 5. Germline V gene data show CDR1 as ENHRY and CDR2 as SYGVKD. The length of the CDR3 is 13 residues. CDR3 coding DNA: TGTGCCATCACTGGGACAGGGGAAGCTGAAGCTTTCTTT. Residues: CAITGTGEAEAFF.

The chain uses TRBV2 and TRBJ1-1, with 12 positions matching TRBD1. Trimming at V came to 10 bases and at J to 5 bases, leaving 8 bases not matched to a gene. This CDR3 spans 14 amino acids. Germline CDR1 SNHLY, CDR2 FYNNEI. In DNA, the CDR3 is TGTGCCACCACCGGGACAGGGGGCCAGACTGAAGCTTTCTTT. Amino acids: CATTGTGGQTEAFF. Supplemented by reference TRBV2 and TRBJ1-1, the full variable domain reads EPEVTQTPSHQVTQMGQEVILRCVPISNHLYFYWYRQILGQKVEFLVSFYNNEISEKSEIFDDQFSVERPDGSNFTLKIRSTKLEDSAMYFCATTGTGGQTEAFFGQGTRLTVV.

This clone was recorded only once. The chain carries TRBV19 and TRBJ2-5; weak D call: TRBD1 (5 bases). Trimming took 5 bases from V and 4 from J, leaving 17 bases between them. Per the germline V gene, CDR1 is LNHDA and CDR2 is SQIVND (reference sequence). The CDR3 spans 15 residues. DNA of the CDR3: TGTGCCAGTAGTCGACAGACATCGGGTTTAGAGACCCAGTACTTC. Translation: CASSRQTSGLETQYF.

The table lists this clone with a few counts. The rearrangement links TRBV10-3 to TRBJ2-7, with 10 bases identical to TRBD2. Germline V gene sequence: CDR1 ENHRY, CDR2 SYGVKD. This CDR3 comprises 16 residues. With 4 bases clipped from V and 3 bases from J, the junction kept 9 bases outside the gene matches. The DNA for the CDR3 is TGTGCCATCAGTGCGTATAGCGGGAGGTCCGTCTACGAGCAGTACTTC. It is translated as CAISAYSGRSVYEQYF.

This sequence joins TRBV5-1 and TRBJ1-5; no reliable D call. Trimming stripped 4 bases from V and 4 bases from J, with 9 bases between. The CDR3 consists of 13 residues. The germline V gene encodes CDR1 SGHRS and CDR2 YFSETQ. The CDR3 region has the DNA TGCGCCAGCAGCGTCGACATGAATCAGCCCCAGCATTTT. Translated: CASSVDMNQPQHF.

Only a few counts were recorded for this clone. The chain employs TRBV2 and TRBJ2-1, with D perhaps matching TRBD1 (6 bases). CDR1 is SNHLY and CDR2 is FYNNEI in the germline V gene. Between the trimmed V and J ends, which lost 9 bases and 0 bases, there was a span of 9 bases. The CDR3 has 13 amino acids. In DNA, the CDR3 is TGTGCCAGTGGGGGCCGCTCCTACAATGAGCAGTTCTTC. This translates into CASGGRSYNEQFF.

This clone was detected only a few times. The rearrangement uses TRBV2 and TRBJ2-7; 7 positions agree with TRBD1. V lost 5 bases and J lost 0; bases outside the gene matches: 4. The CDR3 contains 14 residues. Germline CDR1 SNHLY, CDR2 FYNNEI. The CDR3 protein is CASSPTGFSYEQYF. In DNA, the CDR3 is TGTGCCAGCAGTCCGACAGGGTTCTCCTACGAGCAGTACTTC. Supplemented by reference TRBV2 and TRBJ2-7, the full variable domain reads EPEVTQTPSHQVTQMGQEVILRCVPISNHLYFYWYRQILGQKVEFLVSFYNNEISEKSEIFDDQFSVERPDGSNFTLKIRSTKLEDSAMYFCASSPTGFSYEQYFGPGTRLTVT.

The chain combines TRBV19 with TRBJ1-1; unclear D gene. Per germline, CDR1 LNHDA and CDR2 SQIVND (reference sequence). Trimming pared 7 bases from V and 6 bases from J, leaving 24 bases between. This CDR3 has 16 residues. The CDR3: CASTSSGVSFRSEAFF. The CDR3 DNA reads as TGTGCCAGTACCTCCTCCGGTGTGTCCTTCAGGTCTGAAGCTTTCTTT.